The 26 T cell receptor beta chains below all came from one sample that was sequenced in a study of CD8 T cells in ankylosing spondylitis. In TCRdb, the 5' RACE reads were re-called with MiXCR into one record per CDR3 protein. The sample has approximately 220,000 distinct CDR3 sequences, roughly 25% seen once. The sequencing input was blood, either unsorted or a sorted T cell fraction (not recorded which). The receptors derive from a male donor with ankylosing spondylitis or in good health (not recorded which).

V is TRBV6-5 and J is TRBJ2-3; possible D gene TRBD2, 6 bases. The CDR3 consists of 15 residues. The germline V gene has CDR1 MNHEY and CDR2 SVGAGI. Trimming took 1 base from V and 0 from J, leaving 8 bases between them. This CDR3 reads CASSYWGTSTDTQYF. DNA of the CDR3: TGTGCCAGCAGTTACTGGGGGACTAGCACAGATACGCAGTATTTT.

This clonotype has just a few counts. J is TRBJ2-3 and V is TRBV4-2; D remains ambiguous. This CDR3 has 15 residues. Germline CDR1 reads LGHNA; CDR2 reads YNFKEQ. V gave up 4 bases and J gave up 6 bases, with 17 bases separating them. This chain's CDR3 is CASSPESGLRDTQYF. The CDR3 bases are TGTGCCAGCAGCCCTGAGAGTGGTTTGCGGGATACGCAGTATTTT.

This clonotype was seen only a few times. V and J are TRBV5-1 and TRBJ1-4; tentatively, D is TRBD1 (6 bases). The germline CDR1 and CDR2 sequences are SGHRS and YFSETQ. The CDR3 spans 14 residues. The V end lost 5 bases, the J end lost 3 bases, and 11 bases lay between the germline ends. This chain's CDR3 is CASRTTGANEKLFF. In DNA form, the CDR3 reads TGCGCCAGCAGGACGACAGGAGCTAATGAAAAACTGTTTTTT.

This clonotype occurred many times. The V and J genes are TRBV5-1 and TRBJ2-1; D unclear. Germline V gene sequence: CDR1 SGHRS, CDR2 YFSETQ. Trimming took off 4 bases at V and 3 bases at J, with 29 bases between the two ends. The CDR3 spans 20 residues. CDR3 coding DNA: TGCGCCAGCAGCAAATTGGGTCCGAATCGACCCGGAGTGAGCTACAATGAGCAGTTCTTC. Translating it yields CASSKLGPNRPGVSYNEQFF.

The J gene is TRBJ1-2, the V gene TRBV20-1; D remains ambiguous. The CDR3 is made up of 11 amino acids. Germline V gene lookup returns CDR1 DFQATT and CDR2 SNEGSKA (reference sequence). Between the trimmed V and J ends, which lost 3 bases and 10 bases, there was a span of 12 bases. CDR3 loop: CSARRSFDYTF. The CDR3 nucleotides are TGCAGTGCTAGGCGCTCGTTCGACTACACCTTC.

In its sample, this clonotype was seen many times. This chain links TRBV29-1 with TRBJ1-2; 7 positions agree with TRBD1. After removal of 4 bases from V and 4 bases from J, the junction contained 12 bases not matched to a gene. The CDR3 loop spans 15 amino acids. The germline gives CDR1 SQVTM, CDR2 ANQGSEA. The chain's CDR3 is CSVAGGTDRVYGYTF. The CDR3 DNA is TGCAGCGTTGCGGGGGGGACAGATCGGGTCTATGGCTACACCTTC.

This chain uses TRBV20-1 with TRBJ2-2; D is unresolved. CDR1 and CDR2 from the germline V gene are DFQATT and SNEGSKA (reference sequence). The V gene lost 5 bases and the J gene lost 3 bases, with 13 bases spanning the gap. The CDR3 runs to 14 residues. CDR3 protein: CSALRRADTGELFF. CDR3 DNA: TGCAGTGCTCTAAGAAGGGCGGACACCGGGGAGCTGTTTTTT.

This clonotype showed up many times. The gene calls are TRBV7-2 and TRBJ2-1, with 11 bases that match TRBD2. The CDR3 contains 16 residues. Looked up from germline, CDR1 is SGHTA and CDR2 is FQGNSA. With 4 bases clipped from V and 11 bases from J, the junction kept 13 bases outside the gene matches. In nucleotides, the CDR3 is TGTGCCAGCAGCTCCTCTGGACTAGCGGGTGGAAGACAGCAGTTCTTC. Its translation: CASSSSGLAGGRQQFF.

This clonotype was counted once. V usage is TRBV5-1 and J usage is TRBJ2-3; TRBD1 is a possible D gene (6 bases). The CDR3 length is 15 residues. The V gene's germline CDR1 is SGHRS and CDR2 YFSETQ. The V end was cut by 0 bases, the J end by 8 bases, with 16 bases between. CDR3 protein: CASSLDTGHVGTQYF. The CDR3 coding sequence is TGCGCCAGCAGCTTGGATACAGGGCACGTCGGTACGCAGTATTTT.

This chain connects TRBV20-1 to TRBJ2-7, with no clear D. Trimming took 3 bases from V and 2 from J, leaving 14 bases between them. Looked up from germline, CDR1 is DFQATT and CDR2 is SNEGSKA (reference sequence). This CDR3 region has 14 residues. For the CDR3, the DNA is TGCAGTGCTAGCGGTGACCTCGGAGCCTACGAGCAGTACTTC. Its protein is CSASGDLGAYEQYF.

This rearrangement joins TRBV20-1 to TRBJ2-7; TRBD2 agrees at 8 bases. The CDR3 sequence is 14 residues long. The germline CDR1 and CDR2 sequences are DFQATT and SNEGSKA (reference sequence). The J segment lost 1 base and the V segment lost 1 base, leaving 3 bases of the junction unmatched. The CDR3 DNA follows: TGCAGTGCTAGAGGTGCGGGAGGTTCCTACGAGCAGTACTTC. Its protein product is CSARGAGGSYEQYF.

The rearrangement joins TRBV29-1 to TRBJ2-5; 11 bases are a match to TRBD1. Trimming took 7 bases from V and 7 from J; bases not matched to a gene: 5. CDR1 SQVTM and CDR2 ANQGSEA come from the germline V gene. CDR3 size: 12 residues. The CDR3 here is CSAGTGGGTQYF. CDR3 nucleotide sequence: TGCAGCGCCGGGACAGGGGGAGGGACCCAGTACTTC.

This clonotype has only one observation. CDR3 in DNA: TGTGCCAGCAGCCCGGTGGGAGGGCAAAACATTCAGTACTTC. Translation gives CASSPVGGQNIQYF. The chain couples TRBV12-3 or TRBV12-4 to TRBJ2-4; 7 bases line up with TRBD2. This CDR3 has 14 residues. The V and J ends lost 6 bases and 5 bases, in that order; junction bases with no gene match: 7.

This clonotype was counted a few times. V gene TRBV5-1 combines with J gene TRBJ2-7; 7 bases are a match to TRBD2. Germline assignment: CDR1 SGHRS and CDR2 YFSETQ. This CDR3 contains 15 residues. Trimming cost V 4 bases and J 5 bases; bases outside gene matches: 12. The CDR3 spells CASSPRTSKTDEQYF. CDR3 nucleotides: TGCGCCAGCAGCCCAAGGACTAGTAAGACCGACGAGCAGTACTTC. Based on the CDR3 plus reference TRBV5-1 and TRBJ2-7, the full variable domain is KAGVTQTPRYLIKTRGQQVTLSCSPISGHRSVSWYQQTPGQGLQFLFEYFSETQRNKGNFPGRFSGRQFSNSRSEMNVSTLELGDSALYLCASSPRTSKTDEQYFGPGTRLTVT.

This chain connects TRBV6-8 to TRBJ2-7, with 8 positions matching TRBD1. This CDR3 is 16 amino acids long. CDR1 is MNHGY, CDR2 SAAAGT, per germline. V was pared by 5 bases and J by 3 bases, with 12 bases of the junction left unmatched. CDR3 residues: CASSHIDRGCYYEQYF. The CDR3 nucleotides are TGTGCCAGCAGTCATATCGACAGGGGATGTTACTACGAGCAGTACTTC.

This clonotype has ten or more counts. J is TRBJ2-2 and V is TRBV5-1; 11 bases are shared with TRBD2. The germline gives CDR1 SGHRS, CDR2 YFSETQ. There are 18 residues in the CDR3. J was trimmed by 4 bases and V by 0 bases; bases with no gene match: 8. DNA for the CDR3: TGCGCCAGCAGCTTGGGAACTAGCGGGAGCCGAGGCACCGGGGAGCTGTTTTTT. It yields the protein CASSLGTSGSRGTGELFF.

Many counts were recorded for this clonotype. This chain connects TRBV18 to TRBJ2-5; D remains ambiguous. This CDR3 region has 14 residues. Trimming cost V 2 bases and J 7 bases, with 14 bases left between them. CDR1 is KGHSH, CDR2 LQKENI, per germline. This CDR3 is CASSPGVQHSTQYF. CDR3 nucleotides: TGTGCCAGCTCACCAGGGGTGCAGCATTCGACCCAGTACTTC.

A word on this clonotype: With a much larger clone just one base away, this may be a read error. This chain joins TRBV12-3 or TRBV12-4 and TRBJ1-5, with a weak D call TRBD1 (5 bases). The CDR3 is 14 amino acids. The V end was cut by 7 bases, the J end by 6 bases, with 16 bases between. The CDR3: CASTFGGDRQPQHF. The DNA of the CDR3 is TGTGCCAGCACCTTCGGGGGGGACCGTCAGCCCCAGCATTTT.

This clonotype was recorded a few times. The chain employs TRBV20-1 and TRBJ2-5; a weak D match, TRBD2 (6 bases). The CDR3 contains 14 residues. Trimming took 5 bases from V and 7 from J, leaving 20 bases between them. Germline values: CDR1 DFQATT, CDR2 SNEGSKA (reference sequence). CDR3 sequence reads: CSAPPTSRSGTQYF. The DNA for the CDR3 is TGCAGTGCTCCACCTACTAGCAGGTCCGGGACCCAGTACTTC.

This clonotype was observed at least ten times. V is TRBV29-1 and J is TRBJ2-1; a weak D match, TRBD1 (6 bases). Per the germline V gene, CDR1 is SQVTM and CDR2 is ANQGSEA. Trimming took 7 bases from V and 4 from J, leaving 23 bases between them. The CDR3 runs to 16 residues. The CDR3 loop reads CSGFLGTGSDYNEQFF. DNA for the CDR3: TGCAGCGGTTTCCTCGGAACAGGGAGCGATTACAATGAGCAGTTCTTC.

Remarks on this clonotype: A much bigger clone sits one base away, suggesting this may be a read error. The V call is TRBV11-2, the J call TRBJ2-1, with D hard to call. The length of the CDR3 is 11 residues. Germline V gene data show CDR1 as SGHAT and CDR2 as FQNNGV. V gave up 4 bases and J gave up 10 bases, with 8 bases separating them. In DNA, the CDR3 is TGTGCCAGCAGCTGCGTCGGCGAGCAGTTCTTC. Amino acids: CASSCVGEQFF.

In this sample, this clonotype turned up many times. The V call is TRBV10-3, the J call TRBJ2-2; D remains ambiguous. There are 14 residues in the CDR3. V was shortened by 6 bases and J by 4 bases, with 12 bases between the two germline ends. In germline, CDR1 is ENHRY, CDR2 SYGVKD. DNA of the CDR3: TGTGCCATCAGCGCCGGGTCCTTCACCGGGGAGCTGTTTTTT. Protein: CAISAGSFTGELFF.

This clonotype was found many times. J is TRBJ2-1 and V is TRBV7-9; D possibly corresponds to TRBD1 (6 bases). The CDR3 length is 10 residues. Germline V gene sequence: CDR1 SEHNR, CDR2 FQNEAQ (reference sequence). The CDR3 loop is CVVGANEQFF. The CDR3 DNA reads as TGTGTGGTGGGGGCGAATGAGCAGTTCTTC.

This clonotype occurred a few times. This chain uses TRBV5-1 with TRBJ1-1; D is unresolved. CDR3 size: 15 residues. CDR1 is SGHRS and CDR2 is YFSETQ in the germline V gene. Trimming removed 4 bases at V and 7 bases at J, with 20 bases between. This CDR3 is CASSPTVSFGGEAFF. The CDR3, as DNA: TGCGCCAGCAGCCCGACCGTGTCCTTCGGCGGTGAAGCTTTCTTT.

This clonotype was recorded at least ten times. This rearrangement joins TRBV7-7 to TRBJ2-5; 7 bases map to TRBD2. Germline CDR1 is SSHAT and CDR2 is FNYEAQ (reference sequence). The CDR3 runs 11 residues. The CDR3: CASGPQETQYF. The CDR3 DNA reads as TGTGCTAGCGGGCCTCAAGAGACCCAGTACTTC.

This clonotype showed up many times. V gene TRBV20-1 combines with J gene TRBJ2-5; 7 nucleotides line up with TRBD1. CDR1 is DFQATT and CDR2 is SNEGSKA in the germline V gene (reference sequence). The CDR3 runs to 13 residues. The V segment lost 2 bases and the J segment 3 bases; nucleotides outside the gene matches: 3. The CDR3 region is CSARLTGEETQYF. In DNA, the CDR3 is TGCAGTGCTAGATTAACAGGGGAAGAGACCCAGTACTTC.